This TCR beta chain is from a study of T cell repertoires in cytomegalovirus infection. Germline V CDR1 and CDR2: ENHRY, SYGVKD. The CDR3 is 13 residues long. Trimming took off 3 bases at V and 3 bases at J, with 6 bases between the two ends. In this sample, this clonotype turned up a few times. TCRdb reprocessed the reads with MiXCR, giving one entry per CDR3 protein. This sample has 250,000 or so distinct CDR3 sequences; roughly 9% occur once, and the top ten carry over 12%. J is TRBJ1-5 and V is TRBV10-3; D not certain. The source of this sequence is a human donor in good health (CMV status not recorded). Some clones in this sample may be carry-over from other donors' samples. Sample: PBMCs. CDR3 sequence: CAISEQINQPQHF. DNA for the CDR3: TGTGCCATCAGTGAACAGATCAATCAGCCCCAGCATTTT.